The subject of this entry is one TCR beta chain. Its antigen remains unidentified. The V segment lost 5 bases and the J segment 3 bases; nucleotides outside the gene matches: 14. CDR1 and CDR2 from the germline V gene are MDHEN and SYDVKM. The CDR3 spans 17 residues. The data are from a study of beta chain features in type 1 diabetes. For the study at large: No age, gender or cell yield differences were seen between patients and healthy donors. Investigators examined nearly 110,000,000 sorted cells across all samples. The study's findings and limits: Moderate but significant shortening of TCRB CDR3s was recorded in all four CD4+ subsets from Type 1 diabetes patients. Within the patient group, naive, central memory and Treg TCRB repertoires appeared more similar to each other than within healthy donors.

The study reverse transcribed the entire isolated RNA, so it sequenced expressed TCRB transcripts. Assay: immunoSEQ multiplex PCR; the TCRdb copy retains only in-frame clones and omits some. The sample has some 400,000 clones, over 12% seen once. The sequenced sample was naive CD4+ T cells from blood. The TCR was taken from a young woman in good health. The chain recombines TRBV28 with TRBJ2-5; 8 bases are a match to TRBD2. The CDR3 region has the DNA TGTGCCAGCAGTGCCTTCCTCAAACGGGGGGGGAAAGAGACCCAGTACTTC. Protein: CASSAFLKRGGKETQYF.